Below, one T cell receptor (beta chain) is given with its context. Original processing methods: Scientists estimated how many nucleated cells there were by amplifying reference gene primers. The data were produced by immunoSEQ multiplex PCR, yet TCRdb's version contains in-frame clones alone and is incomplete. V and J calls and clone size come straight from that table; D and trimming were deduced from the DNA. The table has over 65,000 clones, 88% seen once. This sample stems from a study of blood T cell repertoires in COVID-19. Study-level background: Italy, Spain and the United States were the sources of the convalescent and acute COVID-19 samples. In each case, the material was cDNA or gDNA derived from T cells, B-cell-depleted T cells, or PBMCs.

The origin of this receptor is a woman aged 55 to 70 with acute or convalescent COVID-19. Sequenced material: peripheral blood.

The CDR3 sequence: CSVEGGVGQPQHF. The CDR3 coding sequence is TGCAGCGTGGAGGGGGGGGTCGGTCAGCCCCAGCATTTT. The chain recombines TRBV29-1 with TRBJ1-5, with a possible D match to TRBD1 (6 bases). The CDR3 extends over 13 amino acids. The germline CDR1 and CDR2 sequences are SQVTM and ANQGSEA. V was shortened by 6 bases and J by 6 bases, with 15 bases between the two germline ends.